Below, 30 T cell receptor beta chains from the same sample are listed, as sequenced in a study of T cells in Graves' hyperthyroidism and ophthalmopathy. The CDR3 regions of TCR beta were amplified from RNA transcripts. RT-PCR in the first round (using the HTBI primer set) targeted the TCR CDR3. In TCRdb, the multiplex PCR reads were re-called with MiXCR into one record per CDR3 protein. The sample has a few hundred thousand distinct CDR3 sequences, approximately 16% seen once. Sequencing used blood. The receptor set was obtained from a woman aged 40-49 years with Graves' ophthalmopathy.

The genes are TRBV20-1 and TRBJ2-2, with D possibly being TRBD1 (5 bases). The germline V and J ends were trimmed by 3 bases and 1 base, with 12 bases remaining between them. Germline values: CDR1 DFQATT, CDR2 SNEGSKA (reference sequence). The CDR3 has 15 residues. The chain's CDR3 is CSASLRAKNTGELFF. The CDR3 DNA reads as TGCAGTGCTAGTCTCAGGGCCAAGAACACCGGGGAGCTGTTTTTT.

This clonotype was counted ten times or more. This chain connects TRBV6-1 to TRBJ2-3; 10 bases agree with TRBD2. The V gene end was trimmed by 6 bases and the J gene end by 0 bases; junction bases not matched to a gene: 6. The CDR3 covers 16 residues. From germline, CDR1 is MNHNS and CDR2 SASEGT. CDR3 bases: TGTGCCAGCAGGCTATCTAGCGGGGGAAGCACAGATACGCAGTATTTT. Protein: CASRLSSGGSTDTQYF.

This clonotype was seen at least ten times. The gene calls are TRBV11-2 and TRBJ2-2; 9 bases map to TRBD2. This CDR3 is 16 amino acids long. V was clipped by 5 bases and J by 7 bases; unmatched bases: 11. Germline V lookup: CDR1 SGHAT, CDR2 FQNNGV. The CDR3 loop is CASSPQEAGGNGELFF. The DNA of the CDR3 is TGTGCCAGCAGCCCTCAGGAGGCGGGAGGGAACGGGGAGCTGTTTTTT.

This clonotype was detected ten times or more. The genes are TRBV28 and TRBJ2-2; D is uncertain. CDR1 and CDR2 (germline): MDHEN, SYDVKM. The CDR3 is 12 residues long. Trimming took 7 bases from V and 1 from J, leaving 4 bases between them. The CDR3 DNA reads TGTGCCAGCATAAAGAACACCGGGGAGCTGTTTTTT. Its protein is CASIKNTGELFF.

The chain carries TRBV27 and TRBJ1-6; 10 bases agree with TRBD1. V dropped 5 bases and J dropped 3; count of bases not matched to a gene: 10. This CDR3 comprises 18 residues. The germline gives CDR1 MNHEY, CDR2 SMNVEV (reference sequence). The CDR3 spells CASSPGQGIRVYNSPLHF. CDR3 nucleotides: TGTGCCAGCAGTCCGGGACAGGGGATTCGGGTCTATAATTCACCCCTCCACTTT.

CDR3 coding DNA: TGTGCCAGCAGTTTAGGGGACCTTTTTTATCAGCCCCAGCATTTT. Encoded protein: CASSLGDLFYQPQHF. This chain uses TRBV12-3 or TRBV12-4 with TRBJ1-5, with D possibly being TRBD1 (5 bases). V was pared by 1 base and J by 5 bases, with 12 bases between. The CDR3 sequence is 15 residues long.

In the case of this clonotype: The junction differs from germline at one of its ends, possibly a read error. This chain connects TRBV5-1 to TRBJ1-1; D is perhaps TRBD1 (6 bases). The CDR3 spans 16 residues. The germline V gene encodes CDR1 SGHRS and CDR2 YFSETQ. CDR3: CASSLGGPDLRAEAFF. In DNA, the CDR3 is TGCGCCAGCAGTTTGGGGGGCCCTGACCTTCGGGCTGAAGCTTTCTTT.

V is TRBV9 and J is TRBJ2-7, with D possibly matching TRBD1 (6 bases). Germline V gene sequence: CDR1 SGDLS, CDR2 YYNGEE. The ends were cut back, 1 base at V and 2 bases at J, with 13 bases in the middle. The CDR3 spans 15 residues. The CDR3 DNA sequence: TGTGCCAGCAGCGTATCCCCGGCAGGGGCCTACGAGCAGTACTTC. Its protein is CASSVSPAGAYEQYF.

The chain carries TRBV5-1 and TRBJ2-2; TRBD1 is a possible D gene (5 bases). V was trimmed by 1 base and J by 3 bases, leaving 7 bases between them. The CDR3 sequence is 14 residues long. From germline, CDR1 is SGHRS and CDR2 YFSETQ. The CDR3 DNA follows: TGCGCCAGCAGCTTGATGACAGACACCGGGGAGCTGTTTTTT. Its protein product is CASSLMTDTGELFF.

In its sample, this clonotype was seen once. The chain is built from TRBV12-3 or TRBV12-4 and TRBJ1-1; possible D gene TRBD1, 6 bases. V was clipped by 6 bases and J by 7 bases, with 15 bases between them. This CDR3 spans 13 amino acids. As DNA, the CDR3 is TGTGCCAGCAGCTCTTACCGGGGGCTTGAAGCTTTCTTT. This sequence encodes CASSSYRGLEAFF.

This rearrangement joins TRBV2 to TRBJ2-1; TRBD2 agrees at 8 bases. From germline, CDR1 is SNHLY and CDR2 FYNNEI. The V segment lost 1 base and the J segment 1 base; nucleotides outside the gene matches: 3. This CDR3 contains 16 residues. The CDR3 spells CASSEESSGSYNEQFF. In nucleotides, the CDR3 is TGTGCCAGCAGTGAAGAGTCTAGCGGGTCCTACAATGAGCAGTTCTTC. Drawing the rest from reference TRBV2 and TRBJ2-1, the complete variable domain is EPEVTQTPSHQVTQMGQEVILRCVPISNHLYFYWYRQILGQKVEFLVSFYNNEISEKSEIFDDQFSVERPDGSNFTLKIRSTKLEDSAMYFCASSEESSGSYNEQFFGPGTRLTVL.

The table lists this clonotype with many counts. The rearrangement uses TRBV28 and TRBJ2-1; 13 positions match TRBD2. This CDR3 contains 15 residues. Germline V gene data show CDR1 as MDHEN and CDR2 as SYDVKM. The V gene end was trimmed by 4 bases and the J gene end by 6 bases; junction bases not matched to a gene: 3. The CDR3 bases are TGTGCCAGCAGTTCTACTAGCGGGAGGGCCAATGAGCAGTTCTTC. It is translated as CASSSTSGRANEQFF.

This clonotype has ten or more counts. V and J are TRBV20-1 and TRBJ2-5; TRBD2 might be the D (5 bases). Germline values: CDR1 DFQATT, CDR2 SNEGSKA (reference sequence). This CDR3 is built from 13 residues. V was pared by 6 bases and J by 2 bases, with 13 bases between. CDR3 region: CSAPIGGQETQYF. The CDR3, as DNA: TGCAGTGCCCCAATCGGAGGACAAGAGACCCAGTACTTC.

This clonotype was seen ten or more times. The genes are TRBV30 and TRBJ2-3; D may correspond to TRBD1 or TRBD2 (5 bases each). The CDR3 covers 13 residues. Germline V gene sequence: CDR1 GTSNPN, CDR2 SVGIG (reference sequence). V dropped 1 base and J dropped 7 bases, with 12 bases sitting between them. The CDR3 coding sequence is TGTGCCTGGAGTGGGGGGAGTAGGAATACGCAGTATTTT. It codes for CAWSGGSRNTQYF.

This clonotype has just a few counts. J is TRBJ2-1 and V is TRBV20-1; 8 positions match TRBD2. CDR1 is DFQATT, CDR2 SNEGSKA, per germline (reference sequence). CDR3 length: 15 amino acids. V lost 3 bases and J lost 2; bases outside the gene matches: 6. Written as DNA, the CDR3 is TGCAGTGCTAGGAGAGCGGGAGAGGCCTACAATGAGCAGTTCTTC. Translating it yields CSARRAGEAYNEQFF.

This clonotype has ten or more counts. This chain uses TRBV30 with TRBJ2-4; 8 bases agree with TRBD2. Per the germline V gene, CDR1 is GTSNPN and CDR2 is SVGIG (reference sequence). This CDR3 is built from 14 residues. Trimming at V came to 2 bases and at J to 5 bases, leaving 5 bases not matched to a gene. The CDR3 loop reads CAWSRGGRENIQYF. The DNA of the CDR3 is TGTGCCTGGAGTCGGGGGGGTCGGGAAAACATTCAGTACTTC.

This clonotype has a count of ten or more. The gene calls are TRBV5-8 and TRBJ2-1; no clear D. V was shortened by 6 bases and J by 5 bases, with 6 bases between the two germline ends. Germline V CDR1 and CDR2: SGHTS, YDEGEE. CDR3 length: 11 residues. CDR3 loop: CASKDHNEQFF. The CDR3 DNA follows: TGTGCCAGCAAGGACCACAATGAGCAGTTCTTC. Full variable domain (missing parts from reference TRBV5-8 and TRBJ2-1): EAGVTQSPTHLIKTRGQQATLRCSPISGHTSVYWYQQALGLGLQFLLWYDEGEERNRGNFPPRFSGRQFPNYSSELNVNALELEDSALYLCASKDHNEQFFGPGTRLTVL.

The sample holds a few counts of this clonotype. This rearrangement joins TRBV20-1 to TRBJ2-5, with D tentatively TRBD2 (6 bases). This CDR3 has 15 residues. Germline V gene lookup returns CDR1 DFQATT and CDR2 SNEGSKA (reference sequence). With 0 bases removed from V and 4 bases from J, the gap between germline ends came to 15 bases. The CDR3 DNA sequence: TGCAGTGCTAGAGATCCCGGGAGTTTGATAGAGACCCAGTACTTC. Its translation: CSARDPGSLIETQYF.

This clonotype has more than one count but fewer than ten. V is TRBV12-3 or TRBV12-4 and J is TRBJ2-7, with 9 bases lining up with TRBD1. Germline trimming cut 3 bases from V and 3 bases from J; bases unmatched to any gene: 3. The CDR3 extends over 14 amino acids. CDR3 in DNA: TGTGCCAGCAGTTTTACAGGGGGCGGCTACGAGCAGTACTTC. As protein: CASSFTGGGYEQYF.

The table lists this clonotype with a few counts. V and J are TRBV27 and TRBJ1-1, with D perhaps matching TRBD1 (6 bases). CDR3 length: 15 amino acids. Trimming took 8 bases from V and 0 from J, leaving 16 bases between them. Germline V gives CDR1 MNHEY, CDR2 SMNVEV (reference sequence). This chain's CDR3 is CASGGGFGVNTEAFF. As DNA, the CDR3 is TGTGCCAGCGGCGGGGGCTTCGGGGTGAACACTGAAGCTTTCTTT.

Concerning this clonotype itself: Given a much more abundant clone one base away, this may be a read error. V and J are TRBV18 and TRBJ2-7, with 7 bases identical to TRBD2. Germline assignment: CDR1 KGHSH and CDR2 LQKENI. The CDR3 spans 16 residues. J gave up 7 bases and V 8 bases, and 20 bases lay outside the gene matches. The CDR3 region is CASPLLTTLVGGEQYF. CDR3 nucleotide sequence: TGTGCCAGCCCACTCCTGACTACCTTGGTGGGGGGGGAGCAGTACTTC.

A word on this clonotype: This may come from a read error, since a much larger clone is one base off. This chain uses TRBV6-2 or TRBV6-3 with TRBJ2-1, with unresolved D. This CDR3 is built from 16 residues. Germline V gives CDR1 MNHEY, CDR2 SVGEGT. CDR3 bases: TGTGCCAGCTACCCCGATGGGTTCGAGACCTACAATGAGCAGTCCTTC. It encodes CASYPDGFETYNEQSF.

This clonotype was detected ten times or more. CDR3 amino acids: CATGLAGNEQFF. For the CDR3, the DNA is TGTGCCACGGGCCTAGCGGGCAATGAGCAGTTCTTC. The chain links TRBV28 to TRBJ2-1; 8 nucleotides align to TRBD2. CDR3 length: 12 amino acids. The junction had 5 bases not matched to a gene; V was cut back by 10 bases and J by 6 bases. Germline V CDR1 and CDR2: MDHEN, SYDVKM.

The chain recombines TRBV24-1 with TRBJ2-1; no firm D call. V lost 3 bases and J 0 bases, leaving 5 bases between the germline ends. The CDR3 extends over 14 amino acids. Germline V gene data show CDR1 as KGHDR and CDR2 as SFDVKD. CDR3 in amino acids: CATSDKTSYNEQFF. CDR3 nucleotides: TGTGCCACCAGTGATAAGACCTCCTACAATGAGCAGTTCTTC.

Of note for this clonotype: One base away lies a much larger clone, so this may be a sequencing read error. The chain uses TRBV12-3 or TRBV12-4 and TRBJ2-7; unclear D gene. The DNA end is more similar to TRBJ2-1, so the J call may be wrong. CDR3 length equals 15 residues. This chain's CDR3 is CASSLSAYLSYEQFF. Here the CDR3 DNA reads TGTGCCAGCAGTTTGTCAGCGTATCTTTCCTACGAGCAGTTCTTC.

The sample holds a few counts of this clonotype. This may be a read error: a much more frequent sequence differs by one nucleotide. The chain combines TRBV2 with TRBJ1-1; D might be TRBD1 (5 bases). The CDR3 loop spans 14 amino acids. CDR1 is SNHLY and CDR2 is FYNNEI in the germline V gene. CDR3 residues: CAGSLSGGNTEAFF. CDR3 nucleotides: TGTGCCGGCAGTCTCTCGGGGGGGAACACTGAAGCTTTCTTT.

This chain uses TRBV19 with TRBJ1-4; unclear D gene. The CDR3 runs to 15 residues. V gave up 3 bases and J gave up 5 bases, with 13 bases separating them. Germline CDR1 reads LNHDA; CDR2 reads SQIVND (reference sequence). DNA of the CDR3: TGTGCCAGTAGTATTAATGTCCGCCGCAATGAAAAACTGTTTTTT. This encodes CASSINVRRNEKLFF.

This clonotype has just a few counts. V and J are TRBV20-1 and TRBJ1-4, with D unresolved. Trimming shortened V by 1 base and J by 0 bases, and 9 bases separated the two germline ends. This CDR3 comprises 15 residues. Germline CDR1 is DFQATT and CDR2 is SNEGSKA (reference sequence). In DNA form, the CDR3 reads TGCAGTGCTAGAGCTCCAGACCCAACTAATGAAAAACTGTTTTTT. The encoded protein is CSARAPDPTNEKLFF.

This clonotype was recorded once. This clone may be a read error of a much larger clone one base away. This chain uses TRBV2 with TRBJ2-4; the D gene is possibly TRBD2 (5 bases). CDR3 length equals 14 residues. Trimming removed 3 bases at V and 7 bases at J, with 13 bases between. Germline V gene lookup returns CDR1 SNHLY and CDR2 FYNNEI. In DNA, the CDR3 is TGTGCCAGCAGTGACAGGAGGCGGAGGAACATTCAGTACTTC. It translates to CASSDRRRRNIQYF.

Regarding this clonotype: Relative to the germline gene, one junction end is altered; a read error may explain this. The chain links TRBV3-1 to TRBJ1-5, with unresolved D. This CDR3 is built from 13 residues. Germline-derived CDR1 and CDR2 are LGHDT and YNNKEL (reference sequence). In nucleotides, the CDR3 is TGTGCCAGCAGCCAAGATTTAAATCGGCCCCAGCATTTT. Translation gives CASSQDLNRPQHF. The full variable domain, with the rest looked up from reference TRBV3-1 and TRBJ1-5, is DTAVSQTPKYLVTQMGNDKSIKCEQNLGHDTMYWYKQDSKKFLKIMFSYNNKELIINETVPNRFSPKSPDKAHLNLHINSLELGDSAVYFCASSQDLNRPQHFGDGTRLSIL.